The rows below give T cell receptor beta chains drawn from one sample of a study of neurological immune-mediated disorders. From the 5' RACE reads, TCRdb called clonotypes with MiXCR, one entry per CDR3 protein. The top ten hold 6.5% to 8% of the sample, which has about 79,000 distinct CDR3 sequences, over 12% seen once. Input material: PBMCs. The source of these receptors is a woman aged 45-65 years in good health. Both conserved end residues are part of each CDR3. The order of the fields is CDR3 length, V gene, D gene, J gene, clone size, CDR3 protein, CDR3 DNA. A D gene is named only where the DNA matches it firmly. The size of a clone is reported for some rows only, either as once, few or many, or as a class for expanded clones.

16	TRBV3-1	NA	TRBJ2-3	many	CASSNYEGSGTDTQYF	TGTGCCAGCAGTAATTACGAGGGGAGCGGCACAGATACGCAGTATTTT
15	TRBV5-4	TRBD1	TRBJ2-3	many	CASSLPGQFADTQYF	TGTGCCAGCAGCTTGCCGGGACAGTTCGCAGATACGCAGTATTTT
15	TRBV20-1	NA	TRBJ2-2	many	CSADAPGKRTGELFF	TGCAGTGCGGACGCACCAGGGAAACGGACCGGGGAGCTGTTTTTT
15	TRBV7-2	TRBD1	TRBJ2-5	many	CASSSQTGQQETQYF	TGTGCCAGCAGCTCCCAGACGGGACAGCAAGAGACCCAGTACTTC
16	TRBV9	TRBD2	TRBJ2-1	many	CASSPGTSGGSNEQFF	TGTGCCAGCAGCCCAGGGACTAGCGGGGGGTCGAATGAGCAGTTCTTC
15	TRBV5-1	NA	TRBJ1-3	many	CASSSDQTSGNTIYF	TGCGCCAGCAGCTCTGACCAAACCTCTGGAAACACCATATATTTT
15	TRBV29-1	TRBD1	TRBJ2-2	NA	CSVEYRGSNTGELFF	TGCAGCGTTGAGTACAGGGGATCGAACACCGGGGAGCTGTTTTTT
21	TRBV10-3	TRBD1	TRBJ2-2	many	CAISEWWSGQERPSNTGELFF	TGTGCCATCAGTGAGTGGTGGAGTGGACAGGAGAGACCTTCGAACACCGGGGAGCTGTTTTTT
12	TRBV20-1	NA	TRBJ2-1	many	CSAVGGHTEQFF	TGCAGTGCCGTGGGCGGTCATACTGAGCAGTTCTTC
16	TRBV7-3	NA	TRBJ1-6	NA	CASSPSGKAWNSPLHF	TGTGCCAGCAGCCCGAGTGGGAAGGCCTGGAATTCACCCCTCCACTTT
15	TRBV10-3	TRBD1	TRBJ1-5	many	CAISGGTGQEQPQHF	TGTGCCATCAGTGGGGGGACAGGGCAGGAGCAGCCCCAGCATTTT
14	TRBV29-1	TRBD2	TRBJ2-5	many	CSVERPSAGETQYF	TGCAGCGTTGAACGCCCTTCAGCGGGGGAGACCCAGTACTTC
13	TRBV6-1	TRBD1	TRBJ1-2	many	CASSDGNRGGYTF	TGTGCCAGCAGTGATGGTAACAGGGGAGGCTACACCTTC
16	TRBV10-3	TRBD2	TRBJ2-2	NA	CAISESSGGYTGELFF	TGTGCCATCAGTGAGAGTAGCGGGGGCTACACCGGGGAGCTGTTTTTT
16	TRBV7-2	TRBD2	TRBJ2-7	many	CASSRMTSGRGREQYF	TGTGCCAGCAGTCGCATGACAAGCGGGAGAGGGCGGGAGCAGTACTTC
15	TRBV5-5	TRBD2	TRBJ2-3	many	CASSPTSRSTDTQYF	TGTGCCAGCAGCCCGACTAGCCGAAGCACAGATACGCAGTATTTT
15	TRBV5-1	TRBD2	TRBJ2-1	NA	CASSLSLAVGDEQFF	TGCGCCAGCAGCTTGAGCCTAGCGGTGGGGGATGAGCAGTTCTTC
13	TRBV6-1	NA	TRBJ1-6	NA	CASRTLGASPLHF	TGTGCCAGCAGGACGCTGGGGGCTTCACCCCTCCACTTT
11	TRBV6-5	NA	TRBJ2-5	many	CASSYLRTQYF	TGTGCCAGCAGTTATCTTCGCACCCAGTACTTC
11	TRBV15	NA	TRBJ1-2	many	CATSRDYRYTF	TGTGCCACCAGCAGAGATTATCGCTACACCTTC
12	TRBV6-1	NA	TRBJ1-2	many	CASSRGSYGYTF	TGTGCCAGCAGTCGGGGATCCTATGGCTACACCTTC
14	TRBV7-2	TRBD1	TRBJ1-2	many	CASSAGGVTYGYTF	TGTGCCAGCAGCGCAGGGGGTGTTACCTATGGCTACACCTTC
18	TRBV7-2	TRBD2	TRBJ2-1	many	CASSLGPVLAGDVSEQFF	TGTGCCAGCAGCTTAGGACCTGTACTAGCGGGGGATGTTAGTGAGCAGTTCTTC
12	TRBV11-2	NA	TRBJ2-1	many	CASHTGYNEQFF	TGTGCCAGCCATACAGGGTACAATGAGCAGTTCTTC
15	TRBV5-6	TRBD2	TRBJ2-3	many	CASSSGTSGSDTQYF	TGTGCCAGCAGCTCCGGGACTAGCGGATCCGATACGCAGTATTTT
14	TRBV5-1	NA	TRBJ1-1	many	CASSLQGQNTEAFF	TGCGCCAGCAGCTTACAGGGACAGAACACTGAAGCTTTCTTT
15	TRBV5-1	TRBD2	TRBJ2-2	NA	CASSSASGIPGELFF	TGCGCCAGCAGCTCTGCTAGCGGTATTCCCGGGGAGCTGTTTTTT
15	TRBV5-1	NA	TRBJ1-5	NA	CASSLDGGINQPQHF	TGCGCCAGCAGCTTGGATGGGGGAATCAATCAGCCCCAGCATTTT
15	TRBV5-1	NA	TRBJ2-2	many	CASRGGAQNTGELFF	TGCGCCAGCAGAGGGGGGGCGCAAAACACCGGGGAGCTGTTTTTT
14	TRBV20-1	TRBD2	TRBJ2-7	NA	CSASPSGITYEQYF	TGCAGTGCTAGTCCCAGCGGGATAACCTACGAGCAGTACTTC
16	TRBV5-1	NA	TRBJ1-2	NA	CASRSIVGPRNYGYTF	TGCGCCAGCAGGTCGATAGTCGGGCCTCGAAACTATGGCTACACCTTC
16	TRBV7-2	TRBD1	TRBJ1-2	few	CASSSTSGTGSVGYTF	TGTGCCAGCAGCTCGACATCCGGGACAGGTAGCGTCGGCTACACCTTC
14	TRBV4-1	NA	TRBJ1-1	many	CASSRGRENTEAFF	TGCGCCAGCAGCCGAGGGAGGGAGAACACTGAAGCTTTCTTT
19	TRBV28	NA	TRBJ1-5	many	CASRPTRDRTVRQSSPQHF	TGTGCCAGCAGACCTACGCGGGACCGGACTGTTCGGCAATCAAGCCCCCAGCATTTT
16	TRBV7-2	TRBD2	TRBJ2-1	many	CASSLVLAGGPNEQFF	TGTGCCAGCAGCTTAGTACTAGCGGGAGGGCCGAATGAGCAGTTCTTC
13	TRBV6-1	NA	TRBJ1-1	few	CASSDILSTEAFF	TGTGCCAGCAGTGATATCCTGAGCACTGAAGCTTTCTTT
16	TRBV5-1	TRBD1	TRBJ2-1	many	CASSGPGTGFRNEQFF	TGCGCCAGCAGCGGACCCGGGACAGGGTTTAGGAATGAGCAGTTCTTC
14	TRBV5-1	NA	TRBJ1-1	medium-sized	CASSLGQMNTEAFF	TGCGCCAGCAGCCTCGGACAGATGAACACTGAAGCTTTCTTT
16	TRBV7-8	NA	TRBJ1-2	many	CASSLVSDSGAYGYTF	TGTGCCAGCAGCTTAGTCTCGGACAGTGGGGCATATGGCTACACCTTC
16	TRBV12-3/TRBV12-4	TRBD2	TRBJ2-2	many	CASSPNSGGSTGELFF	TGTGCCAGCAGCCCAAATAGCGGGGGGAGTACCGGGGAGCTGTTTTTT
16	TRBV12-3/TRBV12-4	TRBD1	TRBJ2-3	NA	CASSKGQGWGTDTQYF	TGTGCCAGCAGTAAGGGACAGGGTTGGGGCACAGATACGCAGTATTTT
17	TRBV29-1	NA	TRBJ1-2	many	CSVYHPLPGTSNYGYTF	TGCAGCGTATACCACCCACTCCCAGGGACCTCTAACTATGGCTACACCTTC
17	TRBV15	NA	TRBJ1-5	many	CATSRVGGAKSNQPQHF	TGTGCCACCAGCAGGGTTGGGGGGGCGAAGAGCAATCAGCCCCAGCATTTT
13	TRBV5-1	TRBD1	TRBJ1-2	many	CASSLRSGGGYTF	TGCGCCAGCAGCTTGCGGTCAGGGGGTGGCTACACCTTC
15	TRBV7-2	NA	TRBJ1-5	NA	CASTPSGDSNQPQHF	TGTGCCAGCACCCCAAGTGGGGATAGTAATCAGCCCCAGCATTTT
15	TRBV5-1	TRBD2	TRBJ2-3	many	CASSLSGASTDTQYF	TGCGCCAGCAGCCTTAGCGGGGCTAGCACAGATACGCAGTATTTT
16	TRBV6-5	TRBD1	TRBJ2-3	many	CASTPVLGQGTDTQYF	TGTGCCAGCACCCCAGTTTTGGGACAGGGGACAGATACGCAGTATTTT
16	TRBV5-1	TRBD1	TRBJ2-1	many	CASSPRQGSSYNEQFF	TGCGCCAGCAGCCCTAGACAGGGCAGCTCCTACAATGAGCAGTTCTTC
15	TRBV2	TRBD1	TRBJ2-2	many	CASRLGQVYTGELFF	TGTGCCAGCAGGTTGGGACAGGTTTACACCGGGGAGCTGTTTTTT
13	TRBV7-2	NA	TRBJ1-3	many	CASSFSASNTIYF	TGTGCCAGCAGCTTCAGTGCTTCGAACACCATATATTTT
15	TRBV18	TRBD1	TRBJ2-5	NA	CSSSPPPTGGETQYF	TGTTCCAGCTCACCACCGCCGACAGGGGGAGAGACCCAGTACTTC
15	TRBV24-1	NA	TRBJ2-2	medium-sized	CATSGGPGVTGELFF	TGTGCCACCAGTGGGGGCCCAGGGGTCACCGGGGAGCTGTTTTTT
16	TRBV5-1	TRBD2	TRBJ2-1	many	CASSLGSSGRGNEQFF	TGCGCCAGCAGCTTGGGGTCTAGCGGGAGAGGGAATGAGCAGTTCTTC
14	TRBV27	NA	TRBJ2-7	many	CASSPAGDLHEQYF	TGTGCCAGCAGTCCGGCCGGGGACCTGCACGAGCAGTACTTC